The next 2 T cell receptor beta chains were all read from a single sample in a study of blood T cell repertoires in COVID-19. Clones were read by immunoSEQ multiplex PCR, and TCRdb kept only the in-frame ones, dropping some. This sample has approximately 500,000 clones, with 85% to 90% found just once. The sample was peripheral blood. The receptor set was obtained from a woman between 50 and 59 years old with COVID-19, enrolled during active disease.

Worth noting for this clone: The sample contains more than one DNA sequence encoding this CDR3. The chain carries TRBV12-3 or TRBV12-4 and TRBJ2-7; 8 bases align to TRBD2. V dropped 6 bases and J dropped 0; count of bases not matched to a gene: 1. This CDR3 comprises 13 residues. DNA for the CDR3: TGTGCCAGCAGCGGGGGGGGCTCCTACGAGCAGTACTTC. This sequence encodes CASSGGGSYEQYF.

This chain uses TRBV4-1 with TRBJ1-2; no clear D gene. This CDR3 has 15 amino acids. The germline V gene encodes CDR1 MGHRA and CDR2 YSYEKL. V gave up 0 bases and J gave up 4 bases, with 12 bases separating them. This chain's CDR3 is CASSQDFGRGYGYTF. CDR3 DNA sequence: TGCGCCAGCAGCCAAGATTTCGGCAGAGGCTATGGCTACACCTTC.